Detailed here is one TCR beta chain. The sample comes from a study of T cell responses to AZD1222 COVID-19 vaccine. Only in-frame clones appear in the TCRdb table, and some are missing; sequencing was by immunoSEQ multiplex PCR. The sample includes 74,000 or so clones, around four fifths seen only once; the top ten take 20% to 25%. Germline V gene sequence: CDR1 LGHDT, CDR2 YNNKEL (reference sequence). This CDR3 region has 16 residues. V was pared by 1 base and J by 2 bases, with 12 bases between. This chain joins TRBV3-1 (or the pseudogene TRBV3-2) and TRBJ1-5; D gene uncertain. The TCR originated in an adult in good health. The input for sequencing was peripheral blood, taken on day 0 of AZD1222 vaccination. The CDR3 region is CASSQAGFYGNQPQHF. DNA of the CDR3: TGTGCCAGCAGCCAAGCGGGGTTCTACGGCAATCAGCCCCAGCATTTT.